This paragraph reports one T cell receptor (beta chain). What it recognizes is unknown. Described time point: peripheral blood 6 weeks after treatment start. Each patient presented with locally advanced or metastatic urothelial carcinoma. Germline lookup yields CDR1 LGHNA and CDR2 YNFKEQ. Trimming removed 0 bases from V and 0 bases from J, with 11 bases in between. CDR3 length: 16 residues. The sample is drawn from a study of PD-L1 blockade in urothelial cancer. Study-wide points: More expansion of tumor-associated blood clones, seen at 3 weeks, marked durable-benefit patients.

Produced via immunoSEQ multiplex PCR; TCRdb's table is partial and in-frame only. The table lists about 45,000 clones, 82% of them singletons, with about 13% in the top ten. The TCR originated in a man aged 55-75 years with urothelial cancer. The sample consisted of PBMCs, taken around atezolizumab (anti-PD-L1) treatment. V and J are TRBV4-2 and TRBJ1-2; a weak D match, TRBD1 (5 bases). The CDR3 DNA sequence: TGTGCCAGCAGCCAAGATCAGGCAGGGCCTAACTATGGCTACACCTTC. Translation: CASSQDQAGPNYGYTF.